The present T cell receptor beta chain was sequenced within a study of blood T cells in healthy people across ages. Healthy individuals of Caucasian origin from Russia, aged about 6 to 90, served as donors. Alongside a J-beta primer mix, a sample-barcoded 5' primer served in a second PCR lasting about 7 to 11 cycles. MiXCR, run by TCRdb on the 5' RACE reads, gives a single entry per CDR3 protein. The sample contains about 830,000 distinct CDR3 sequences, about 62% of which appear only once. J gave up 4 bases and V 2 bases, and 5 bases lay outside the gene matches. The CDR3 has 15 residues. Germline V gene data show CDR1 as PRHDT and CDR2 as FYEKMQ (reference sequence).

The clonotype comes from a man aged 25-45 years in good health. The chain is built from TRBV13 and TRBJ2-1; 7 bases map to TRBD2. The specimen was blood. CDR3 protein: CASSLNTGGYNEQFF. Written as DNA, the CDR3 is TGTGCCAGCAGCTTAAACACGGGGGGTTACAATGAGCAGTTCTTC.